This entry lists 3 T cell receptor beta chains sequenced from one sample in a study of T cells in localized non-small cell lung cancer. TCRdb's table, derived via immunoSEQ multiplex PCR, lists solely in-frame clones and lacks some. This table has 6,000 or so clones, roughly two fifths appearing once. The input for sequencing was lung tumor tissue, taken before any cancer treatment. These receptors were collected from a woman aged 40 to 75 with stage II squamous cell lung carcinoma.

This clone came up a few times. CDR3 region: CASGFNTEAFF. CDR3 DNA: TGTGCTAGTGGTTTTAACACTGAAGCTTTCTTT. The chain uses TRBV12-5 and TRBJ1-1; D not resolved. This CDR3 has 11 amino acids. V was pared by 3 bases and J by 2 bases, with 1 base between. In germline, CDR1 is LGHNT, CDR2 FRNRAP.

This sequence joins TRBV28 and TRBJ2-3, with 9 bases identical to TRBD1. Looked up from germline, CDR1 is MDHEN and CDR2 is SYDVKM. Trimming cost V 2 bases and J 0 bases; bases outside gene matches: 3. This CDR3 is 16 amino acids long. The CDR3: CASSLGTGSSTDTQYF. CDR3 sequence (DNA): TGTGCCAGCAGTTTAGGGACAGGGTCGAGCACAGATACGCAGTATTTT.

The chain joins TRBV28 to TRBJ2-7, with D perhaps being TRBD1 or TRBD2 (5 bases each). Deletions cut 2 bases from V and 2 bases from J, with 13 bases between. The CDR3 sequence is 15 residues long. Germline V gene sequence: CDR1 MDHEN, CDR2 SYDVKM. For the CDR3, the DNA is TGTGCCAGCAGTTTAACTAGGGGCCACACCTACGAGCAGTACTTC. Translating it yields CASSLTRGHTYEQYF.